Below are 25 T cell receptor beta chains sequenced from a single sample in a study of shared clonotypes between healthy human individuals. Some clones are missing from TCRdb's copy, which holds only in-frame ones; the method was immunoSEQ multiplex PCR. The repertoire holds 980,000 or so clones, with roughly 72% as singletons. Sequenced material: memory CD4+ T cells sorted from blood. Stated subset: CD45RA-negative fraction. The receptors here all came from a man between 18 and 35 years old in good health.

V gene TRBV19 combines with J gene TRBJ2-1; the match to TRBD2 covers 8 bases. Germline V gives CDR1 LNHDA, CDR2 SQIVND (reference sequence). V shed 1 base and J 8 bases; nucleotides not matched to a gene: 4. The CDR3 spans 14 residues. Here the CDR3 reads CASSIGTSIYEQFF. Here the CDR3 DNA reads TGTGCCAGTAGTATAGGGACTAGCATATATGAGCAGTTCTTC.

The J gene is TRBJ1-2, the V gene TRBV28; 9 bases fit TRBD1. This CDR3 comprises 14 residues. V lost 2 bases, J lost 7 bases, and 5 bases stayed unmatched. Germline lookup yields CDR1 MDHEN and CDR2 SYDVKM. The CDR3 DNA is TGTGCCAGCAGTTTAGTGGGGACAGGGTCTGGCTACACCTTC. Its protein product is CASSLVGTGSGYTF.

This clone was found once. Different DNA sequences within this sample yield the same CDR3. This chain links TRBV11-2 with TRBJ2-2, with a weak D call TRBD2 (6 bases). Trimming left V 0 bases short and J 5 bases short, with 7 bases between. Germline assignment: CDR1 SGHAT and CDR2 FQNNGV. The length of the CDR3 is 14 residues. CDR3 sequence reads: CASSLDRGTGELFF. CDR3 sequence (DNA): TGTGCCAGCAGCTTAGATCGGGGGACCGGGGAGCTGTTTTTT.

The J gene is TRBJ2-1, the V gene TRBV5-1; 7 bases fit TRBD2. V was pared by 3 bases and J by 2 bases, with 8 bases of the junction left unmatched. Germline lookup yields CDR1 SGHRS and CDR2 YFSETQ. The CDR3 is 16 residues long. Here the CDR3 reads CASSSTGGYAYNEQFF. The CDR3 bases are TGCGCCAGCAGCTCTACGGGGGGATACGCCTACAATGAGCAGTTCTTC.

V is TRBV6-1 and J is TRBJ1-5, with D possibly matching TRBD1 (6 bases). V shed 10 bases and J shed 6 bases, with 19 bases lying between them. The CDR3 is 14 amino acids. CDR1 and CDR2 (germline): MNHNS, SASEGT. CDR3 DNA: TGTGCCACCCAGGACAGTCGAGATACTCAGCCCCAGCATTTT. It specifies CATQDSRDTQPQHF.

The rearrangement joins TRBV7-8 to TRBJ1-6, with a possible D match to TRBD1 (6 bases). Germline V gene data show CDR1 as SGHVS and CDR2 as FQNEAQ. The V end was cut by 5 bases, the J end by 7 bases, with 9 bases between. There are 13 residues in the CDR3. The CDR3 DNA sequence: TGTGCCAGCAGCAACGGACAGAATTCACCCCTCCACTTT. This encodes CASSNGQNSPLHF.

The rearrangement uses TRBV19 and TRBJ1-6, with TRBD1 matching 7 bases. The CDR3 has 14 residues. Germline V gene sequence: CDR1 LNHDA, CDR2 SQIVND (reference sequence). V lost 5 bases, J lost 7 bases, and 5 bases stayed unmatched. CDR3 protein: CASSGTAKNSPLHF. Written as DNA, the CDR3 is TGTGCCAGTAGTGGGACAGCTAAGAATTCACCCCTCCACTTT.

The chain links TRBV7-9 to TRBJ1-5; TRBD1 matches at 9 bases. CDR1 and CDR2 (germline): SEHNR, FQNEAQ (reference sequence). V lost 1 base and J lost 5; bases outside the gene matches: 3. The CDR3 contains 15 residues. CDR3 in amino acids: CASSLGTGDHQPQHF. The CDR3 bases are TGTGCCAGCAGCTTAGGGACAGGGGACCATCAGCCCCAGCATTTT.

The chain joins TRBV6-5 to TRBJ2-1; D is perhaps TRBD1 (5 bases). V lost 6 bases to trimming and J lost 7 bases, with 13 bases between them. The CDR3 is 13 amino acids. Germline V gene sequence: CDR1 MNHEY, CDR2 SVGAGI. CDR3 residues: CASSRGRANEQFF. Written as DNA, the CDR3 is TGTGCCAGCAGCCGCGGCAGGGCGAATGAGCAGTTCTTC.

The chain combines TRBV5-4 with TRBJ2-5; no definite D call. Germline V gene data show CDR1 as SGHNT and CDR2 as YYREEE (reference sequence). This CDR3 has 13 amino acids. Trimming took 4 bases from V and 2 from J, leaving 9 bases between them. This CDR3 reads CASSRSRQETQYF. The CDR3 nucleotides are TGTGCCAGCAGCCGATCCAGACAAGAGACCCAGTACTTC. The full variable domain, in which reference TRBV5-4 and TRBJ2-5 provide the parts outside the CDR3, is ETGVTQSPTHLIKTRGQQVTLRCSSQSGHNTVSWYQQALGQGPQFIFQYYREEENGRGNFPPRFSGLQFPNYSSELNVNALELDDSALYLCASSRSRQETQYFGPGTRLLVL.

V is TRBV28 and J is TRBJ2-5; 9 positions agree with TRBD2. CDR3 length: 14 amino acids. V lost 2 bases, J lost 7 bases, and 5 bases stayed unmatched. The germline CDR1 and CDR2 sequences are MDHEN and SYDVKM. The CDR3 loop is CASSLGTSIVTQYF. The DNA for the CDR3 is TGTGCCAGCAGTTTAGGGACTAGCATCGTGACCCAGTACTTC.

The rearrangement joins TRBV10-3 to TRBJ2-3; 7 positions match TRBD1. Germline trimming cut 6 bases from V and 1 base from J; bases unmatched to any gene: 7. This CDR3 comprises 15 residues. CDR1 is ENHRY, CDR2 SYGVKD, per germline. Here the CDR3 DNA reads TGTGCCATCAGCACGACCGGGACAGGCACAGATACGCAGTATTTT. As protein: CAISTTGTGTDTQYF.

Details on this clone: In the same sample, other DNA sequences code for this CDR3. The V and J genes are TRBV18 and TRBJ2-2, with D possibly TRBD1 on 5 matching bases. V lost 3 bases to trimming and J lost 2 bases, with 7 bases between them. From germline, CDR1 is KGHSH and CDR2 LQKENI. The CDR3 loop spans 14 amino acids. The CDR3 DNA sequence: TGTGCCAGCTCACCGACAGCAAACACCGGGGAGCTGTTTTTT. This translates into CASSPTANTGELFF. Using reference TRBV18 and TRBJ2-2 for the parts outside the CDR3, the full variable domain is NAGVMQNPRHLVRRRGQEARLRCSPMKGHSHVYWYRQLPEEGLKFMVYLQKENIIDESGMPKERFSAEFPKEGPSILRIQQVVRGDSAAYFCASSPTANTGELFFGEGSRLTVL.

The chain employs TRBV7-9 and TRBJ2-7, with D unclear. Germline-derived CDR1 and CDR2 are SEHNR and FQNEAQ (reference sequence). The CDR3 runs 13 residues. The V and J ends lost 2 bases and 3 bases respectively, with 8 bases between them. CDR3 residues: CASSLTTSYEQYF. DNA of the CDR3: TGTGCCAGCAGCTTAACTACGAGCTACGAGCAGTACTTC.

The chain joins TRBV9 to TRBJ2-2; TRBD2 matches 9 bases. This CDR3 is built from 14 residues. Germline V lookup: CDR1 SGDLS, CDR2 YYNGEE. With V trimmed by 4 bases and J by 9 bases, 7 bases remained unmatched. CDR3 region: CASSLGTSPWELFF. The CDR3 bases are TGTGCCAGCAGCCTTGGGACTAGCCCGTGGGAGCTGTTTTTT.

V and J are TRBV6-1 and TRBJ1-2; weak D call: TRBD1 (6 bases). Germline CDR1 MNHNS, CDR2 SASEGT. Trimming cost V 7 bases and J 5 bases, with 17 bases left between them. CDR3 length: 14 amino acids. The CDR3 region has the DNA TGTGCCAGCAACGAGGGGGGGAAACTTTATGGCTACACCTTC. It yields the protein CASNEGGKLYGYTF.

Regarding this clone: It differs at one base from a far larger clone, so likely a read error. Other DNA sequences in this specimen translate into the identical CDR3. The chain is built from TRBV4-1 and TRBJ1-4, with TRBD1 matching 7 bases. The germline V gene encodes CDR1 MGHRA and CDR2 YSYEKL. This CDR3 has 15 amino acids. The CDR3 DNA is TGTGCCAGCAGCCGCTCGCAGGGGGTAGATGAAAAACTGTTTTTT. Protein product: CASSRSQGVDEKLFF.

V and J are TRBV19 and TRBJ2-7; 7 bases match TRBD1. After removal of 6 bases from V and 5 bases from J, the junction contained 7 bases not matched to a gene. This CDR3 is built from 13 residues. Germline V lookup: CDR1 LNHDA, CDR2 SQIVND (reference sequence). The CDR3 loop reads CASRLRGGHEQYF. The CDR3 nucleotides read TGTGCCAGTAGGCTAAGAGGGGGCCACGAGCAGTACTTC. The variable domain in full, completed from reference TRBV19 and TRBJ2-7, reads DGGITQSPKYLFRKEGQNVTLSCEQNLNHDAMYWYRQDPGQGLRLIYYSQIVNDFQKGDIAEGYSVSREKKESFPLTVTSAQKNPTAFYLCASRLRGGHEQYFGPGTRLTVT.

About this clone itself: The germline gene is not matched at one end of the junction; a read error may be the cause. The chain couples TRBV7-8 to TRBJ2-2; 10 bases are a match to TRBD2. Germline-derived CDR1 and CDR2 are SGHVS and FQNEAQ. The CDR3 spans 15 residues. The CDR3 here is CASSLGTSVTGELFF. In DNA, the CDR3 is TGTGCCAGCAGTTTAGGGACTAGCGTCACCGGGGAGCTGTTTTTT.

Only one count was recorded for this clone. The chain uses TRBV2 and TRBJ1-4, with 8 nucleotides matching TRBD1. The V gene's germline CDR1 is SNHLY and CDR2 FYNNEI. The CDR3 sequence is 14 residues long. J lost 4 bases, V lost 5 bases, and 3 bases had no gene match. CDR3 region: CASSWDRSNEKLFF. DNA of the CDR3: TGTGCCAGCAGTTGGGACAGGAGTAATGAAAAACTGTTTTTT.

The rearrangement links TRBV7-8 to TRBJ2-2; TRBD1 matches at 12 bases. This CDR3 contains 16 residues. CDR1 and CDR2 (germline): SGHVS, FQNEAQ. V lost 5 bases, J lost 7 bases, and 8 bases stayed unmatched. CDR3 sequence: CASSNRDRGHGGELFF. The CDR3 DNA follows: TGTGCCAGCAGCAACCGGGACAGGGGGCATGGCGGGGAGCTGTTTTTT. Looking up the rest from reference TRBV7-8 and TRBJ2-2 gives the full variable domain: GAGVSQSPRYKVAKRGQDVALRCDPISGHVSLFWYQQALGQGPEFLTYFQNEAQLDKSGLPSDRFFAERPEGSVSTLKIQRTQQEDSAVYLCASSNRDRGHGGELFFGEGSRLTVL.

The chain combines TRBV6-5 with TRBJ1-4; D might be TRBD1 (6 bases). CDR3 length: 15 amino acids. Trimming stripped 0 bases from V and 8 bases from J, with 13 bases between. Germline CDR1 MNHEY, CDR2 SVGAGI. The CDR3 nucleotides read TGTGCCAGCAGTTACTCAGGGGGGCTTGGCGAAAAACTGTTTTTT. The encoded protein is CASSYSGGLGEKLFF.

V is TRBV6-5 and J is TRBJ1-2, with no clear D. CDR3 length: 14 amino acids. The V end was cut by 0 bases, the J end by 8 bases, with 13 bases between. Germline V lookup: CDR1 MNHEY, CDR2 SVGAGI. CDR3 nucleotide sequence: TGTGCCAGCAGTTACTCTCCCGGGTTCGGGGGCTACACCTTC. It encodes CASSYSPGFGGYTF.

The rearrangement joins TRBV6-4 to TRBJ1-4; D not certain. CDR3 length equals 15 residues. The V and J ends lost 3 bases and 7 bases respectively, with 15 bases between them. CDR1 is MRHNA, CDR2 SNTAGT, per germline. The CDR3 DNA is TGTGCCAGCAGTGAGGAGGACTTAGGCGGTGAAAAACTGTTTTTT. Its protein product is CASSEEDLGGEKLFF.

The rearrangement links TRBV6-1 to TRBJ1-5, with 7 positions matching TRBD1. V dropped 6 bases and J dropped 3; count of bases not matched to a gene: 8. Germline-derived CDR1 and CDR2 are MNHNS and SASEGT. The CDR3 runs to 15 residues. In nucleotides, the CDR3 is TGTGCCAGCAGCAAACAGGGGTGGAACAATCAGCCCCAGCATTTT. It translates to CASSKQGWNNQPQHF.